The present T cell receptor (beta chain) was sequenced within a study of blood T cells in healthy people across ages. Overall study findings and caveats: In these data, TCR beta diversity tracked strongly with naive T cell percentage.

As for this clonotype: What it binds is unknown.

A second PCR, run for about 7 to 11 cycles, used a sample-barcoded 5' primer plus a J-beta primer mix. The template-switch adaptor was a 5' adaptor with 12 random nucleotides. It tagged each cDNA molecule. TCRdb fed the 5' RACE reads into MiXCR, producing one record per CDR3 protein. The sample includes approximately 800,000 distinct CDR3 sequences, about 34% of them seen just once. CDR3 length: 18 residues. The V gene end was trimmed by 7 bases and the J gene end by 8 bases; junction bases not matched to a gene: 20. About 10 milliliters of peripheral blood were drawn from each donor. The V gene is TRBV12-3 or TRBV12-4, the J gene TRBJ2-1; TRBD2 agrees at 10 bases. Sequencing was done on a sample of blood. The receptor was derived from a man younger than 35 in good health. The CDR3 region is CASKRSGGAIKRADEQFF. CDR3 nucleotides: TGTGCCAGCAAAAGAAGCGGGGGGGCCATTAAGCGTGCGGATGAGCAGTTCTTC.